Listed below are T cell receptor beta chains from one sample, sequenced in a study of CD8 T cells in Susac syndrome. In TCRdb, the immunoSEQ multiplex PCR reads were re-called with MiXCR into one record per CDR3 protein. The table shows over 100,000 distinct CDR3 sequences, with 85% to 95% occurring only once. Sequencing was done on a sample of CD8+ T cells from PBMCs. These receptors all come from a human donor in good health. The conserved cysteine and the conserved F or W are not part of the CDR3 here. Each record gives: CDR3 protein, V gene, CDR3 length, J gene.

CDR3: ASTAGDSNSPLH; V: TRBV5-1; length: 12; J: TRBJ1-6
CDR3: ASSVTTGGVAGELF; V: TRBV9; length: 14; J: TRBJ2-2
CDR3: ASSLRALYGYT; V: TRBV5-4; length: 11; J: TRBJ1-2
CDR3: ASSGGLANDYEQY; V: TRBV25-1; length: 13; J: TRBJ2-7
CDR3: ASSSSGSGAGELF; V: TRBV19; length: 13; J: TRBJ2-2
CDR3: ASERTGQSGYT; V: TRBV6-2/TRBV6-3; length: 11; J: TRBJ1-2
CDR3: ASSPRIVSGADAEAF; V: TRBV18; length: 15; J: TRBJ1-1
CDR3: ASSSPGGQGVYGYT; V: TRBV6-2/TRBV6-3; length: 14; J: TRBJ1-2
CDR3: ASSYDGFYGYT; V: TRBV7-9; length: 11; J: TRBJ1-2
CDR3: ASSARAWGFYEQY; V: TRBV9; length: 13; J: TRBJ2-7
CDR3: ASSPLTGGHGELF; V: TRBV11-1; length: 13; J: TRBJ2-2
CDR3: ASSPSSGEQY; V: TRBV18; length: 10; J: TRBJ2-7
CDR3: SAALRDRGTGYT; V: TRBV20-1; length: 12; J: TRBJ1-2
CDR3: ATRVFGNEQF; V: TRBV15; length: 10; J: TRBJ2-1
CDR3: SVSDGYNEQF; V: TRBV29-1; length: 10; J: TRBJ2-1
CDR3: AISIEGKYEQY; V: TRBV10-3; length: 11; J: TRBJ2-7
CDR3: ASSYRGDFIRGEQF; V: TRBV6-5; length: 14; J: TRBJ2-1
CDR3: ASSLYAGENTGELF; V: TRBV7-9; length: 14; J: TRBJ2-2
CDR3: AISDPQGQGYNEQF; V: TRBV10-3; length: 14; J: TRBJ2-1
CDR3: ASTPGGALHYGYT; V: TRBV6-2/TRBV6-3; length: 13; J: TRBJ1-2
CDR3: ASSLFTQTQY; V: TRBV7-2; length: 10; J: TRBJ2-3
CDR3: ASSPGQGMIQPQH; V: TRBV6-2/TRBV6-3; length: 13; J: TRBJ1-5
CDR3: ASQRSLAGNYNEQF; V: TRBV6-2/TRBV6-3; length: 14; J: TRBJ2-1
CDR3: ASRGLAGESQY; V: TRBV23-1; length: 11; J: TRBJ2-4
CDR3: ASSQGIRENTEAF; V: TRBV14; length: 13; J: TRBJ1-1
CDR3: ASIRDESSYNSPLH; V: TRBV6-6; length: 14; J: TRBJ1-6
CDR3: ASSQGSPNEPLETQY; V: TRBV3-1; length: 15; J: TRBJ2-5
CDR3: ASSAGRGYEQY; V: TRBV19; length: 11; J: TRBJ2-7
CDR3: SARGVYNEQF; V: TRBV29-1; length: 10; J: TRBJ2-1
CDR3: SARSGTDNSPLH; V: TRBV20-1; length: 12; J: TRBJ1-6
CDR3: ASSLDSTSGYEQY; V: TRBV7-3; length: 13; J: TRBJ2-7
CDR3: ASSQDPSGGAGYGYT; V: TRBV4-1; length: 15; J: TRBJ1-2
CDR3: ASSIGTGFNEQY; V: TRBV12-3/TRBV12-4; length: 12; J: TRBJ2-7
CDR3: ASSSTGKDTQY; V: TRBV3-1; length: 11; J: TRBJ2-3